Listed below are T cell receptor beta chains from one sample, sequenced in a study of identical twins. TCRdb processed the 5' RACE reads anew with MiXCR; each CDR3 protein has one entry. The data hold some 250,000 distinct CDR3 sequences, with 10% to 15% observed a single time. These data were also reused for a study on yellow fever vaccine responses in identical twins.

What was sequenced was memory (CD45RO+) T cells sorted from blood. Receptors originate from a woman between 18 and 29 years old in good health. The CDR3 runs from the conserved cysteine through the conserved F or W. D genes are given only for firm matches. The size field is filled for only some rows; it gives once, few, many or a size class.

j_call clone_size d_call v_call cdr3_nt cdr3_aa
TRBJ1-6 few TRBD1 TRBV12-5 TGTGCTAGTGGCACAGGGGGAATTGGATCACCCCTCCACTTT CASGTGGIGSPLHF
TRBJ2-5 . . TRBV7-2 TGTGCCAGCAGCGCCGGGACTCGGGGAGGAGAGACCCAGTACTTC CASSAGTRGGETQYF
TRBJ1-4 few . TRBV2 TGTGCCAGCAGTATCGGGACCGCGCTACCTTTTTTT CASSIGTALPFF
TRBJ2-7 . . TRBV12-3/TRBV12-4 TGTGCCGAAAAAAAAAGTGCGGGACTGGAGAAGGAGTACGAGCAGTACTTC CAEKKSAGLEKEYEQYF
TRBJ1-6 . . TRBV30 TGTGCCTGGAATCGTGACACAAAATCACCCCTCCACTTT CAWNRDTKSPLHF
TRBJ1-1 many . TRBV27 TGTGCCAGCAGTAGGCGGGACGCAAACACTGAAGCTTTCTTT CASSRRDANTEAFF
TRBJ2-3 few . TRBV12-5 TGTGCTACCGGGGTTGGAGATACGCAGTATTTT CATGVGDTQYF
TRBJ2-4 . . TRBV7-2 TGTGCCAGCAGCTTTAGCGGTAGCTCGCACATTCAGTACTTC CASSFSGSSHIQYF
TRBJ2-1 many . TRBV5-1 TGCGCCAGCAGCTTGGCCGAGGTCCTTAATGAGCAGTTCTTC CASSLAEVLNEQFF
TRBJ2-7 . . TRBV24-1 TGTGCCACCAGTGAACAGGGAAAGCAGTACTTC CATSEQGKQYF
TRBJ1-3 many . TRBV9 TGTGCCAGCAGCGTAGGGAGCTCTGGAAACACCATATATTTT CASSVGSSGNTIYF
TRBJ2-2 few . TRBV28 TGTGCCAGCGTCCCTGGTGGCACCGGGGAGCTGTTTTTT CASVPGGTGELFF
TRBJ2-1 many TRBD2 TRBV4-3 TGCGCCAGCAGCCAAGATCACCTAGCGGGAGGGAAAACGCAGTTCTTC CASSQDHLAGGKTQFF
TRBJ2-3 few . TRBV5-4 TGTGCCAGTCAGACGGGGGGCGGGGGCACAGATACGCAGTATTTT CASQTGGGGTDTQYF
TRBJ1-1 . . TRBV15 TGTGCCACCAGCAGAGACTGGACAGTCAGCGAAGCTTTCTTT CATSRDWTVSEAFF
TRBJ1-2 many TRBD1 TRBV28 TGTGCCAGCAGCCCCCCGGACAGGGCGGGCTACACCTTC CASSPPDRAGYTF
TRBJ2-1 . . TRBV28 TGTGCCAGCAGTACGAGGCAGCCCAATGAGCAGTTCTTC CASSTRQPNEQFF
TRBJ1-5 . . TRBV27 TGTGCCAGCAGTTTACGGGGGGGACTGAGCAATCAGCCCCAGCATTTT CASSLRGGLSNQPQHF
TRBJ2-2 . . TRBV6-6 TGTGCCAGTATACAGCTGAACACCGGGGAGCTGTTTTTT CASIQLNTGELFF
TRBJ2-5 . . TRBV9 TGTGCCAGCAGCGGTGGGGGGGCCGGGATCCAAGAGACCCAGTACTTC CASSGGGAGIQETQYF
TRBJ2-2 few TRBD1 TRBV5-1 TGCGCCAGCAGCATGGGACAGGATCGTGGCGGGGAGCTGTTTTTT CASSMGQDRGGELFF
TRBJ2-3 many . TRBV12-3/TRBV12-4 TGTGCCAGCAGCCCCCGTGGGGAATTAAGCACAGATACGCAGTATTTT CASSPRGELSTDTQYF
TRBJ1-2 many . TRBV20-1 TGCAGTGCTAGAGATCAGGCAGGAACCCTCTATGGCTACACCTTC CSARDQAGTLYGYTF
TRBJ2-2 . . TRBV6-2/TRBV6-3 TGTGCCAGCAGTTACTGGGCAGGGGACACCGGGGAGCTGTTTTTT CASSYWAGDTGELFF
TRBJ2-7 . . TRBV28 TGTGCCAGCAGTTTATCGACAGGGCAGTACTTC CASSLSTGQYF
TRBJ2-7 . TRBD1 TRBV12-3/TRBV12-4 TGTGCCAGCACCCCAGGGACAGTTGACTACGAGCAGTACTTC CASTPGTVDYEQYF
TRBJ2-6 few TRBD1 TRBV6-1 TGTGCCAGCAGAACCCTGGGACAGGGGTCTGGGGCCAACGTCCTGACTTTC CASRTLGQGSGANVLTF
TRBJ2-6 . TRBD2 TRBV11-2 TGTGCCAGCAGCTTAGGGGCTAGCGGGAGGGCTGGGGCCAACGTCCTGACTTTC CASSLGASGRAGANVLTF
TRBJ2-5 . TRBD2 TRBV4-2 TGTGCCAGCAGCCAAGGGGCGGGGGGTGTGGAGACCCAGTACTTC CASSQGAGGVETQYF